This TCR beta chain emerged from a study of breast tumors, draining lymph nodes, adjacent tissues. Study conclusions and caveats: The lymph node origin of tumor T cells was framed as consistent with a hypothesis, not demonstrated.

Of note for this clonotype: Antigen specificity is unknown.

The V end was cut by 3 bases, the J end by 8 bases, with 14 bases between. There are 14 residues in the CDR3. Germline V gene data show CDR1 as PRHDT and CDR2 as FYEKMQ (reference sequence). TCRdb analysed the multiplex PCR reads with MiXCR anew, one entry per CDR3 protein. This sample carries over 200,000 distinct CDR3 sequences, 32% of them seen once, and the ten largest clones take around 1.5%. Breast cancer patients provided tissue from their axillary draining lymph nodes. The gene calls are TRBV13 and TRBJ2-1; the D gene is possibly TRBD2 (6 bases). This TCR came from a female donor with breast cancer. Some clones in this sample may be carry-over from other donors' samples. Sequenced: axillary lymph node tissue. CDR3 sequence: CASSLGTGQDEQFF. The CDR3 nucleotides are TGTGCCAGCAGCTTGGGGACTGGTCAAGATGAGCAGTTCTTC.